Below, one T cell receptor beta chain is given with its context. These data are taken from a study of blood T cell repertoires in COVID-19. Source study methods: Reference gene primers were amplified, and this amplification served to estimate nucleated cell counts. The table came from immunoSEQ multiplex PCR; TCRdb's copy has only in-frame clones and leaves some out. V, J and clone size are taken as reported in that table, and D and trimming were inferred from the DNA itself. Of about 260,000 clones in the sample, about 85% were seen once. V lost 7 bases, J lost 4 bases, and 6 bases stayed unmatched. CDR1 is LNHDA and CDR2 is SQIVND in the germline V gene (reference sequence). The CDR3 length is 14 residues.

What was sequenced was peripheral blood. This receptor was obtained from a man between 18 and 35 years old with active or convalescent COVID-19. The gene calls are TRBV19 and TRBJ1-2; 10 bases agree with TRBD1. Written as DNA, the CDR3 is TGTGCCAGTAACCCGGGACAGGGGAGCTATGGCTACACCTTC. Translation gives CASNPGQGSYGYTF.